The clone carrying this T cell receptor (beta chain) turned up a few times. The data belong to a study of T cells of healthy individuals. The CDR3 covers 17 residues. In germline, CDR1 is KGHSH, CDR2 LQKENI. V was pared by 1 base and J by 0 bases, with 0 bases of the junction left unmatched. TCRdb ran MiXCR on the 5' RACE reads and lists one entry per CDR3 protein. The repertoire holds about 60,000 distinct CDR3 sequences, with 15% to 20% as singletons. The chain is built from TRBV18 and TRBJ2-6, with 10 bases aligning to TRBD1. This TCR derives from a human donor in good health. The CDR3 here is CASSPRTGGSGANVLTF. The CDR3 DNA reads as TGTGCCAGCTCACCACGGACAGGGGGCTCTGGGGCCAACGTCCTGACTTTC.